The T cell receptor beta chain under discussion was sequenced for a study of T cell changes during pregnancy in multiple sclerosis. Produced via immunoSEQ multiplex PCR; TCRdb's table is partial and in-frame only. The sample lists under 80,000 clones, just over 90% occurring once. The CDR3 is made up of 15 amino acids. V lost 7 bases and J 8 bases, leaving 20 bases between the germline ends. Germline V gene sequence: CDR1 SNHLY, CDR2 FYNNEI. Sequenced material: CD4+ T cells from peripheral blood mononuclear cells, taken in the second trimester of pregnancy. The sequence came from a female donor with multiple sclerosis, enrolled in a pregnancy study. The J gene is TRBJ1-4, the V gene TRBV2; perhaps TRBD1 as D (5 bases). The CDR3 bases are TGTGCCAGCAACGGGAAGGGGAGGACTCACGAAAAACTGTTTTTT. The encoded protein is CASNGKGRTHEKLFF.